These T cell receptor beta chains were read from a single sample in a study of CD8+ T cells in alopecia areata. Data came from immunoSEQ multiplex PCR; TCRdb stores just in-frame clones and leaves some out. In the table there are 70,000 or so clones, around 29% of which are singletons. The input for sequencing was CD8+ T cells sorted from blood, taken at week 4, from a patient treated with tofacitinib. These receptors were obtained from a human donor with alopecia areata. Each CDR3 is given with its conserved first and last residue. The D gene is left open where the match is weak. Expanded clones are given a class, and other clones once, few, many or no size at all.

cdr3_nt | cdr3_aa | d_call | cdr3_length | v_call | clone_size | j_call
TGCAGCGTTGAGGAGACAGGGGGATACGAGCAGTACTTC | CSVEETGGYEQYF | TRBD1 | 13 | TRBV29-1 | NA | TRBJ2-7
TGTGCCAGCAGCTTATTACAGCGGGAGCGGTACACCGGGGAGCTGTTTTTT | CASSLLQRERYTGELFF | TRBD2 | 17 | TRBV11-2 | medium-sized | TRBJ2-2
TGTGCCAGCAGTGACTACGAGCAGTACTTC | CASSDYEQYF | NA | 10 | TRBV6-1 | once | TRBJ2-7
TGCAGCGCCGTGACAGGGGGCAACTACGAGCAGTACTTC | CSAVTGGNYEQYF | TRBD1 | 13 | TRBV29-1 | NA | TRBJ2-7
TGTGCCAGCAGCTCCCCCCACGGGACTAACTACGAGCAGTACTTC | CASSSPHGTNYEQYF | TRBD2 | 15 | TRBV7-9 | NA | TRBJ2-7
TGCAGCGTTGAACCAGGAGCCTTTGGCTACACCTTC | CSVEPGAFGYTF | NA | 12 | TRBV29-1 | NA | TRBJ1-2
TGCAGCGTCGTTAGGGGCCTGGGCTATGGCTACACCTTC | CSVVRGLGYGYTF | NA | 13 | TRBV29-1 | few | TRBJ1-2
TGCAGCGTGCCCACTGTAGGGCAGATCTATGGCTACACCTTC | CSVPTVGQIYGYTF | NA | 14 | TRBV29-1 | few | TRBJ1-2
TGTGCCAGTTATACAGGGGGAGCGAACACTGAAGCTTTCTTT | CASYTGGANTEAFF | TRBD1 | 14 | TRBV19 | many | TRBJ1-1
TGTGCCAGCAGCTTGGGACCGGAGACCCAGTACTTC | CASSLGPETQYF | NA | 12 | TRBV7-9 | few | TRBJ2-5
TGTGCCAGCTCACCACCGCCTAGCACAGATACGCAGTATTTT | CASSPPPSTDTQYF | NA | 14 | TRBV18 | NA | TRBJ2-3
TGCAGCGGCCGGTGGCGGGTGGGGACGCCGGGGGACGAGCAGTTCTTC | CSGRWRVGTPGDEQFF | NA | 16 | TRBV29-1 | few | TRBJ2-1
TGTGCCAGCAGCGGGATCGGGACAGGGGATCCAGGGGAGCTGTTTTTT | CASSGIGTGDPGELFF | TRBD1 | 16 | TRBV9 | once | TRBJ2-2
TGTGCCAGCGGCCCGGCGTTAGCGGGGTTATACGAGCAGTACTTC | CASGPALAGLYEQYF | TRBD2 | 15 | TRBV7-2 | few | TRBJ2-7
TGCAGCGTGTGGACTAGCGGCTACGAGCAGTACTTC | CSVWTSGYEQYF | TRBD2 | 12 | TRBV29-1 | few | TRBJ2-7
TGTGCCAGCACCCACGGGGGGTTGACAGGGGAGTATGGCTACACCTTC | CASTHGGLTGEYGYTF | TRBD1 | 16 | TRBV7-9 | few | TRBJ1-2
TGCAGCGTTGAAGTTTGGACAGGGGGCTCTGGCTACACCTTC | CSVEVWTGGSGYTF | TRBD1 | 14 | TRBV29-1 | few | TRBJ1-2
TGTGCCAGCAGACTAGCGGGAGGACGACAGGAGACCCAGTACTTC | CASRLAGGRQETQYF | TRBD2 | 15 | TRBV28 | NA | TRBJ2-5
TGTGCCAGCAGGACGCCCTGGACTAGCCCAAGCACAGATACGCAGTATTTT | CASRTPWTSPSTDTQYF | TRBD2 | 17 | TRBV25-1 | few | TRBJ2-3
TGTGCCAGCAGCTTAGACTCCTTGGCCAACGTCCTGACTTTC | CASSLDSLANVLTF | NA | 14 | TRBV7-9 | NA | TRBJ2-6
TGCAGCGTTGAGTTGGGCCTCACCGGGGAGCTGTTTTTT | CSVELGLTGELFF | NA | 13 | TRBV29-1 | few | TRBJ2-2
TGCAGCGTCGCTACGCCGTCCCCCACAGATACGCAGTATTTT | CSVATPSPTDTQYF | NA | 14 | TRBV29-1 | few | TRBJ2-3
TGCAGCGGCCTAGGTAGGGGGGCAGCGGACACCGGGGAGCTGTTTTTT | CSGLGRGAADTGELFF | NA | 16 | TRBV29-1 | NA | TRBJ2-2
TGTGCCAGCAGCGTAGGGGGGGACACCTACGAGCAGTACTTC | CASSVGGDTYEQYF | NA | 14 | TRBV9 | few | TRBJ2-7
TGTGCCAGCAGTGGGCCCAACAATGAGCAGTTCTTC | CASSGPNNEQFF | NA | 12 | TRBV7-9 | NA | TRBJ2-1
TGCGCCAGCGGGGGCGGAGATGAGCAGTTCTTC | CASGGGDEQFF | NA | 11 | TRBV5-1 | many | TRBJ2-1
TGCGCCAGCAGCCTGACCGGGGAGCAGTACTTC | CASSLTGEQYF | NA | 11 | TRBV5-1 | few | TRBJ2-7
TGCGCCAGCAGCCCCCAGGGTCGGGAGTGGATATACAATGAGCAGTTCTTC | CASSPQGREWIYNEQFF | NA | 17 | TRBV4-1 | NA | TRBJ2-1